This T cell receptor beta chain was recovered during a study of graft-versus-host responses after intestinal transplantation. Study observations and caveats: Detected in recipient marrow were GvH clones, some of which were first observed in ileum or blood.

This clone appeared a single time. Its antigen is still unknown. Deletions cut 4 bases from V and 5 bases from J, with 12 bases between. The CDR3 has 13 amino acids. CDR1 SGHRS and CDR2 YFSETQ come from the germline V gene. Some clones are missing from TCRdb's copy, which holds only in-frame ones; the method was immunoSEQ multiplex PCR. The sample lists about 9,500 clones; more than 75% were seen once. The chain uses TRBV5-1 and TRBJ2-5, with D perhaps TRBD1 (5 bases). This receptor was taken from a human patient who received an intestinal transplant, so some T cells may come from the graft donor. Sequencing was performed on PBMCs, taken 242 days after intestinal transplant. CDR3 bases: TGCGCCAGCAGCCCCAACAGGATGGAGACCCAGTACTTC. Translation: CASSPNRMETQYF.